One and the same sample provided the 32 T cell receptor beta chains below, sequenced in a study of T-cell memory formation after mild COVID-19. MiXCR, applied by TCRdb to the 5' RACE reads, yields one record per CDR3 protein. This table holds hundreds of thousands of distinct CDR3 sequences, roughly 25% found once. Source material: PBMCs or a T cell subset sorted from them (not recorded which). The receptors were gathered from an adult woman who had mild COVID-19 (a few samples of this study predate the infection). Cell type and time point are not known.

This clonotype was seen more than once but under ten times. The chain is built from TRBV20-1 and TRBJ2-1, with TRBD2 matching over 7 bases. Germline values: CDR1 DFQATT, CDR2 SNEGSKA (reference sequence). The junction had 8 bases not matched to a gene; V was cut back by 2 bases and J by 1 base. The CDR3 contains 16 residues. In nucleotides, the CDR3 is TGCAGTGCTAGAATGGGCGGGAGTACGTCCTACAATGAGCAGTTCTTC. This sequence encodes CSARMGGSTSYNEQFF.

The chain recombines TRBV9 with TRBJ1-1; D ambiguous. Per germline, CDR1 SGDLS and CDR2 YYNGEE. The V end lost 0 bases, the J end lost 1 base, and 10 bases lay between the germline ends. The CDR3 is 15 residues long. This CDR3 reads CASSVVTGKNTEAFF. The CDR3 DNA sequence: TGTGCCAGCAGCGTAGTCACCGGGAAGAACACTGAAGCTTTCTTT.

The chain recombines TRBV7-2 with TRBJ2-1, with 14 nucleotides matching TRBD2. Germline values: CDR1 SGHTA, CDR2 FQGNSA. J lost 0 bases, V lost 5 bases, and 6 bases had no gene match. This CDR3 has 18 residues. The CDR3 spells CASSPGTSGGSSYNEQFF. The CDR3 DNA is TGTGCCAGCAGCCCCGGGACTAGCGGGGGTTCCTCCTACAATGAGCAGTTCTTC.

This chain uses TRBV29-1 with TRBJ2-4, with D perhaps matching TRBD1 (5 bases). Trimming cost V 5 bases and J 2 bases, with 13 bases left between them. The CDR3 consists of 14 residues. CDR1 is SQVTM, CDR2 ANQGSEA, per germline. The CDR3 DNA reads as TGCAGCGTTCTTACCCAGGGTACCAAAAACATTCAGTACTTC. This sequence encodes CSVLTQGTKNIQYF. Supplemented by reference TRBV29-1 and TRBJ2-4, the full variable domain reads SAVISQKPSRDICQRGTSLTIQCQVDSQVTMMFWYRQQPGQSLTLIATANQGSEATYESGFVIDKFPISRPNLTFSTLTVSNMSPEDSSIYLCSVLTQGTKNIQYFGAGTRLSVL.

There are a few counts of this clonotype. V gene TRBV9 combines with J gene TRBJ2-1; a weak D match, TRBD2 (7 bases). Germline V lookup: CDR1 SGDLS, CDR2 YYNGEE. The CDR3 covers 16 residues. The V end was cut by 4 bases, the J end by 6 bases, with 20 bases between. Written as DNA, the CDR3 is TGTGCCAGCAGCTCTGGGGGGGCCCCTTATATCAATGAGCAGTTCTTC. Amino acid sequence: CASSSGGAPYINEQFF.

The chain employs TRBV24-1 and TRBJ2-3; D gene ambiguous. Germline V lookup: CDR1 KGHDR, CDR2 SFDVKD. The CDR3 runs 15 residues. V dropped 5 bases and J dropped 5 bases, with 16 bases sitting between them. The CDR3 here is CATSVRPDSGDTQYF. The CDR3 nucleotides read TGTGCCACCAGTGTCCGACCGGATTCGGGAGATACGCAGTATTTT.

J is TRBJ1-5 and V is TRBV6-6, with 9 nucleotides matching TRBD1. The CDR3 contains 15 residues. J was trimmed by 4 bases and V by 2 bases; bases with no gene match: 3. The germline V gene encodes CDR1 MNHNY and CDR2 SVGAGI (reference sequence). For the CDR3, the DNA is TGTGCCAGCAGTTACGGAGACAGGGGGAATCAGCCCCAGCATTTT. Protein: CASSYGDRGNQPQHF.

The chain employs TRBV5-5 and TRBJ1-1; D is unclear. CDR1 is SGHKS and CDR2 is YYEKEE in the germline V gene (reference sequence). The CDR3 is 15 residues long. V dropped 1 base and J dropped 1 base, with 11 bases sitting between them. CDR3 bases: TGTGCCAGCAGCTTGTCCTTAGGGAGGAACACTGAAGCTTTCTTT. Protein: CASSLSLGRNTEAFF.

The chain employs TRBV21-1 and TRBJ2-6; the table's TRBD1 call for D was not verified on the DNA. TRBV21-1 is a pseudogene locus. This CDR3 has 19 residues. The CDR3 spells CASSKGQGTFFSGANVLTF. The CDR3 nucleotides read TGTGCCAGCAGCAAGGGACAGGGAACATTCTTCTCTGGGGCCAACGTCCTGACTTTC.

The rearrangement joins TRBV12-3 or TRBV12-4 to TRBJ1-1; D is uncertain. This CDR3 region has 12 residues. Trimming took 6 bases from V and 7 from J, leaving 12 bases between them. The CDR3 DNA reads as TGTGCCAGCAGCTCCCGGGAGGGTGAAGCTTTCTTT. Translation gives CASSSREGEAFF.

V gene TRBV11-2 combines with J gene TRBJ1-1, with 7 positions matching TRBD1. Trimming removed 5 bases from V and 5 bases from J; junction bases left unmatched: 8. Per the germline V gene, CDR1 is SGHAT and CDR2 is FQNNGV. The CDR3 totals 14 residues. The CDR3 reads CASSPRDSLTEAFF. CDR3 bases: TGTGCCAGCAGCCCGCGGGACAGCCTTACTGAAGCTTTCTTT.

This clonotype was seen once. The chain combines TRBV19 with TRBJ1-3; D is undetermined. V was shortened by 3 bases and J by 0 bases, with 6 bases between the two germline ends. The germline V gene has CDR1 LNHDA and CDR2 SQIVND (reference sequence). CDR3 length: 14 amino acids. The CDR3 protein is CASSIKGSGNTIYF. CDR3 sequence (DNA): TGTGCCAGTAGTATCAAGGGCTCTGGAAACACCATATATTTT.

This chain links TRBV4-2 with TRBJ2-3; 9 bases line up with TRBD2. The CDR3 covers 15 residues. CDR1 and CDR2 from the germline V gene are LGHNA and YNFKEQ. After removal of 4 bases from V and 7 bases from J, the junction contained 9 bases not matched to a gene. The CDR3 DNA is TGTGCCAGCAGCCGCGAAGCGGGGGGATACTATACGCAGTATTTT. This gives the protein CASSREAGGYYTQYF.

This clonotype has just a few counts. This chain connects TRBV5-6 to TRBJ2-7; D perhaps matches TRBD2 (5 bases). V lost 3 bases and J 0 bases, leaving 16 bases between the germline ends. The germline V gene has CDR1 SGHDT and CDR2 YYEEEE. This CDR3 contains 16 residues. DNA of the CDR3: TGTGCCAGCAGCTCCCTGATAACTAGGAGCTCCTACGAGCAGTACTTC. It specifies CASSSLITRSSYEQYF.

This clonotype was counted only a few times. J is TRBJ2-7 and V is TRBV14; D call uncertain. The CDR3 extends over 12 amino acids. From germline, CDR1 is SGHDN and CDR2 FVKESK. Trimming stripped 3 bases from V and 2 bases from J, with 5 bases between. CDR3 protein: CASSHGPYEQYF. In DNA, the CDR3 is TGTGCCAGCAGCCACGGCCCCTACGAGCAGTACTTC.

This clonotype came up a few times. The V gene is TRBV9, the J gene TRBJ2-1, with 12 bases that match TRBD2. The J segment lost 1 base and the V segment lost 3 bases, leaving 5 bases of the junction unmatched. Germline V gene lookup returns CDR1 SGDLS and CDR2 YYNGEE. The CDR3 covers 17 residues. The CDR3 sequence is CASSETSGRPSYNEQFF. The CDR3 DNA reads as TGTGCCAGCAGCGAGACTAGCGGGAGACCTTCCTACAATGAGCAGTTCTTC.

DNA for the CDR3: TGCGCCAGCACCCAGGTCCGGGTTAACTACGAGCAGTACTTC. Amino acid sequence: CASTQVRVNYEQYF. The chain recombines TRBV23-1 with TRBJ2-7, with D uncertain. TRBV23-1 is an open reading frame whose function is uncertain. The CDR3 has 14 residues. V gave up 7 bases and J gave up 3 bases, with 16 bases separating them.

This clonotype was seen a few times. The rearrangement uses TRBV15 and TRBJ2-3, with D hard to call. Germline lookup yields CDR1 LNHNV and CDR2 YYDKDF (reference sequence). V lost 5 bases, J lost 3 bases, and 6 bases lay in between. The CDR3 is made up of 12 amino acids. The CDR3 DNA sequence: TGTGCCACCAGCTACGTGACAGATACGCAGTATTTT. Protein sequence: CATSYVTDTQYF. The full variable domain, in which reference TRBV15 and TRBJ2-3 provide the parts outside the CDR3, is DAMVIQNPRYQVTQFGKPVTLSCSQTLNHNVMYWYQQKSSQAPKLLFHYYDKDFNNEADTPDNFQSRRPNTSFCFLDIRSPGLGDTAMYLCATSYVTDTQYFGPGTRLTVL.

This CDR3 is CASSPNGNEAQHF. The DNA of the CDR3 is TGTGCCAGTAGCCCTAACGGCAATGAAGCCCAGCATTTT. The chain has TRBV19 and TRBJ1-5; D unclear. The CDR3 consists of 13 residues. V was trimmed by 6 bases and J by 11 bases, leaving 17 bases between them. CDR1 is LNHDA and CDR2 is SQIVND in the germline V gene (reference sequence).

The chain carries TRBV20-1 and TRBJ1-2, with D tentatively TRBD1 (5 bases). In germline, CDR1 is DFQATT, CDR2 SNEGSKA (reference sequence). There are 15 residues in the CDR3. The ends were cut back, 3 bases at V and 4 bases at J, with 18 bases in the middle. CDR3 in DNA: TGCAGTGCTAGTCCTGGGAGGGGCGCTTCCTATGGCTACACCTTC. The encoded protein is CSASPGRGASYGYTF.

V is TRBV7-9 and J is TRBJ2-2; D tentatively fits TRBD1 or TRBD2 (5 bases each). The CDR3 length is 17 residues. Trimming pared 5 bases from V and 2 bases from J, leaving 18 bases between. Germline V CDR1 and CDR2: SEHNR, FQNEAQ (reference sequence). The CDR3 bases are TGTGCCAGCAGCGAAAGATACCGGGGCCGAAACACCGGGGAGCTGTTTTTT. Amino acid sequence: CASSERYRGRNTGELFF.

This chain uses TRBV5-5 with TRBJ1-2; D may be TRBD1 (6 bases). Per germline, CDR1 SGHKS and CDR2 YYEKEE (reference sequence). The V end lost 5 bases, the J end lost 0 bases, and 17 bases lay between the germline ends. This CDR3 comprises 16 residues. The CDR3 sequence is CASRDPGGATNYGYTF. CDR3 coding DNA: TGTGCCAGCAGAGACCCTGGGGGGGCGACTAACTATGGCTACACCTTC.

The V and J genes are TRBV24-1 and TRBJ1-1; maybe TRBD1 (5 bases). The CDR3 sequence is 12 residues long. The V and J ends lost 1 base and 9 bases respectively, with 8 bases between them. The V gene's germline CDR1 is KGHDR and CDR2 SFDVKD. The CDR3 DNA reads TGTGCCACCAGTGATTTCGGGGGAAAAGCTTTCTTT. This codes for CATSDFGGKAFF.

This clonotype was detected only a few times. The CDR3 protein is CASSRGQGGYDEQFF. The DNA of the CDR3 is TGTGCCAGCAGTCGGGGACAGGGAGGGTACGATGAGCAGTTCTTC. The rearrangement links TRBV2 to TRBJ2-1, with TRBD1 matching 9 bases. Germline assignment: CDR1 SNHLY and CDR2 FYNNEI. CDR3 length: 15 residues. Trimming took 5 bases from V and 8 from J; bases not matched to a gene: 10.

This clonotype was seen more than once but under ten times. The J gene is TRBJ2-1, the V gene TRBV4-2; a possible D gene is TRBD1 (6 bases). This CDR3 comprises 15 residues. Germline values: CDR1 LGHNA, CDR2 YNFKEQ. V lost 3 bases and J 4 bases, leaving 13 bases between the germline ends. The CDR3 spells CASSHRDKGYNEQFF. The CDR3 DNA follows: TGTGCCAGCAGCCACCGGGACAAGGGATACAATGAGCAGTTCTTC.

The chain uses TRBV12-3 or TRBV12-4 and TRBJ1-1; no firm D call. The CDR3 is made up of 15 amino acids. Trimming left V 8 bases short and J 1 base short, with 17 bases between. The CDR3 region has the DNA TGTGCCAGCGGGTCCAAACGGAGAAAGAACACTGAAGCTTTCTTT. Its protein product is CASGSKRRKNTEAFF.

The J gene is TRBJ2-1, the V gene TRBV19; TRBD2 is a possible D gene (6 bases). The CDR3 spans 15 residues. Germline V gene lookup returns CDR1 LNHDA and CDR2 SQIVND (reference sequence). V was clipped by 5 bases and J by 8 bases, with 19 bases between them. The CDR3 DNA sequence: TGTGCCAGTAGTCTCACGGTTCTCCGCGGGGATGAGCAGTTCTTC. Its protein product is CASSLTVLRGDEQFF.

The V call is TRBV11-3, the J call TRBJ2-3; tentative D call: TRBD1 (6 bases). From germline, CDR1 is SGHNT and CDR2 YENEEA. Deletions cut 3 bases from V and 1 base from J, with 11 bases between. The CDR3 spans 15 residues. The CDR3 protein is CASSFRDTRTDTQYF. In DNA, the CDR3 is TGTGCCAGCAGCTTCCGGGACACACGCACAGATACGCAGTATTTT.

The genes are TRBV19 and TRBJ1-5; D gene ambiguous. The CDR3 totals 15 residues. Trimming took off 3 bases at V and 1 base at J, with 10 bases between the two ends. Germline CDR1 is LNHDA and CDR2 is SQIVND (reference sequence). The CDR3 bases are TGTGCCAGTAGTATCCTGACCGGGAGCAATCAGCCCCAGCATTTT. This sequence encodes CASSILTGSNQPQHF.

Only a few counts were recorded for this clonotype. This chain joins TRBV7-9 and TRBJ2-5, with 8 positions matching TRBD1. V trimming: 5 bases; J trimming: 5 bases; junction bases outside the gene matches: 4. There are 13 residues in the CDR3. Germline assignment: CDR1 SEHNR and CDR2 FQNEAQ (reference sequence). CDR3 protein: CASSLTGDETQYF. The CDR3 DNA reads TGTGCCAGCAGCCTGACAGGGGATGAGACCCAGTACTTC.

The genes are TRBV6-1 and TRBJ1-2; D unclear. The CDR3 is 12 residues long. Germline V gives CDR1 MNHNS, CDR2 SASEGT. The germline V and J ends were trimmed by 4 bases and 3 bases, with 6 bases remaining between them. The CDR3 reads CASSAQHYGYTF. Written as DNA, the CDR3 is TGTGCCAGCAGTGCACAACACTATGGCTACACCTTC.

This clonotype was counted a few times. The rearrangement links TRBV6-2 or TRBV6-3 to TRBJ2-5; D ambiguous. V was pared by 0 bases and J by 4 bases, with 9 bases between. Germline V gene data show CDR1 as MNHEY and CDR2 as SVGEGT. The CDR3 runs 14 residues. CDR3 DNA: TGTGCCAGCAGTTACTCGACTGAAGGAGAGACCCAGTACTTC. It specifies CASSYSTEGETQYF.